The sequence of this TCR beta chain was determined in a study of shared clonotypes between healthy human individuals. CDR3 size: 14 residues. Trimming left V 4 bases short and J 1 base short, with 11 bases between. Germline loops: CDR1 SGHDT, CDR2 YYEEEE. Data came from immunoSEQ multiplex PCR; TCRdb stores just in-frame clones and leaves some out. The sample holds some 1 million clones; around four fifths are singletons and the top ten take approximately 1.5%. This clonotype was obtained from a young man in good health. Sequences were obtained from memory CD4+ T cells sorted from blood. The subset is: CD45RA-negative fraction. The chain couples TRBV5-6 to TRBJ1-1; D not certain. The CDR3 spells CASSTRTKNTEAFF. CDR3 coding DNA: TGTGCCAGCAGCACAAGAACAAAGAACACTGAAGCTTTCTTT.